The rows below give T cell receptor beta chains drawn from one sample of a study of shared clonotypes between healthy human individuals. TCRdb's copy holds only in-frame clones and misses some; the assay was immunoSEQ multiplex PCR. The sample lists hundreds of thousands of clones, approximately 79% occurring once. Sequencing input: memory CD4+ T cells sorted from blood. Receptors were obtained from a woman aged 25-40 years in good health. Each CDR3 is given with its conserved first and last residue. A D gene is named only where the DNA matches it firmly. Clone size, where shown, is once, few, many, or a class for clones that have expanded.

j_call: TRBJ1-1
v_call: TRBV27
d_call: -
clone_size: -
cdr3_aa: CASSRLVVPGWDTEAFF
cdr3_nt: TGTGCCAGCAGCCGGCTCGTCGTCCCCGGATGGGACACTGAAGCTTTCTTT

j_call: TRBJ2-2
v_call: TRBV28
d_call: -
clone_size: -
cdr3_aa: CASSLHRVLTTEPITGELFF
cdr3_nt: TGTGCCAGCAGTTTACACAGGGTTTTAACAACCGAACCGATTACCGGGGAGCTGTTTTTT

j_call: TRBJ1-2
v_call: TRBV5-4
d_call: TRBD1
clone_size: -
cdr3_aa: CASSMDRGGYTF
cdr3_nt: TGTGCCAGCAGTATGGACAGGGGTGGCTACACCTTC

j_call: TRBJ2-7
v_call: TRBV7-8
d_call: -
clone_size: -
cdr3_aa: CASSPRTGYEQYF
cdr3_nt: TGTGCCAGCAGCCCTCGGACCGGTTACGAGCAGTACTTC

j_call: TRBJ2-2
v_call: TRBV5-1
d_call: TRBD1
clone_size: -
cdr3_aa: CASRVAPGTANTGELFF
cdr3_nt: TGCGCCAGCAGAGTGGCCCCGGGGACAGCGAACACCGGGGAGCTGTTTTTT

j_call: TRBJ2-7
v_call: TRBV4-1
d_call: -
clone_size: -
cdr3_aa: CASSLFGRPYEQYF
cdr3_nt: TGCGCCAGCAGCCTTTTCGGGCGCCCCTACGAGCAGTACTTC

j_call: TRBJ2-5
v_call: TRBV7-6
d_call: -
clone_size: -
cdr3_aa: CASSLEPPRAYQETQYF
cdr3_nt: TGTGCCAGCAGCTTAGAACCTCCCAGGGCCTACCAAGAGACCCAGTACTTC

j_call: TRBJ1-1
v_call: TRBV6-6
d_call: TRBD1
clone_size: -
cdr3_aa: CASRDPGQGYTEAFF
cdr3_nt: TGTGCCAGCAGAGACCCGGGACAGGGGTACACTGAAGCTTTCTTT

j_call: TRBJ2-2
v_call: TRBV2
d_call: -
clone_size: -
cdr3_aa: CASSERVTGELFF
cdr3_nt: TGTGCCAGCAGTGAAAGAGTGACCGGGGAGCTGTTTTTT

j_call: TRBJ1-2
v_call: TRBV19
d_call: -
clone_size: -
cdr3_aa: CASSMPPTDGVYTF
cdr3_nt: TGTGCCAGTAGTATGCCCCCTACTGACGGAGTCTACACCTTC

j_call: TRBJ1-1
v_call: TRBV9
d_call: TRBD1
clone_size: -
cdr3_aa: CASSDGTGDMNTEAFF
cdr3_nt: TGTGCCAGCAGCGACGGGACAGGTGACATGAACACTGAAGCTTTCTTT

j_call: TRBJ2-1
v_call: TRBV29-1
d_call: -
clone_size: -
cdr3_aa: CSVGIYSTDNEQFF
cdr3_nt: TGCAGCGTTGGTATTTATTCGACGGACAATGAGCAGTTCTTC

j_call: TRBJ1-3
v_call: TRBV6-1
d_call: -
clone_size: -
cdr3_aa: CASSRTIDLGNTIYF
cdr3_nt: TGTGCCAGCAGTCGGACAATTGACCTGGGAAACACCATATATTTT

j_call: TRBJ2-1
v_call: TRBV11-3
d_call: -
clone_size: -
cdr3_aa: CASSLERANEQFF
cdr3_nt: TGTGCCAGCAGCTTAGAGCGCGCCAATGAGCAGTTCTTC

j_call: TRBJ2-7
v_call: TRBV9
d_call: TRBD1
clone_size: -
cdr3_aa: CASSRQGTSYEQYF
cdr3_nt: TGTGCCAGCAGTCGACAGGGTACGAGCTACGAGCAGTACTTC

j_call: TRBJ2-6
v_call: TRBV7-9
d_call: -
clone_size: -
cdr3_aa: CASSPPISGANVLTF
cdr3_nt: TGTGCCAGCAGCCCCCCTATTTCTGGGGCCAACGTCCTGACTTTC

j_call: TRBJ2-7
v_call: TRBV19
d_call: -
clone_size: few
cdr3_aa: CASSIGRSSYEQYF
cdr3_nt: TGTGCCAGTAGTATAGGGCGGAGCTCCTACGAGCAGTACTTC

j_call: TRBJ2-3
v_call: TRBV4-1
d_call: -
clone_size: -
cdr3_aa: CASSQGIGRGPDTQYF
cdr3_nt: TGCGCCAGCAGCCAAGGTATCGGAAGGGGCCCAGATACGCAGTATTTT

j_call: TRBJ2-2
v_call: TRBV6-4
d_call: -
clone_size: -
cdr3_aa: CASSDLPNTGELFF
cdr3_nt: TGTGCCAGCAGTGACTTGCCTAACACCGGGGAGCTGTTTTTT

j_call: TRBJ2-1
v_call: TRBV2
d_call: -
clone_size: -
cdr3_aa: CASRRDSPSYNEQFF
cdr3_nt: TGTGCCAGCAGGAGGGACTCGCCCTCCTACAATGAGCAGTTCTTC

j_call: TRBJ2-7
v_call: TRBV7-8
d_call: -
clone_size: -
cdr3_aa: CASSFRTSTNPYEQYF
cdr3_nt: TGTGCCAGCAGCTTTAGAACTAGCACTAACCCCTACGAGCAGTACTTC

j_call: TRBJ2-5
v_call: TRBV5-1
d_call: -
clone_size: -
cdr3_aa: CASSLERRETQYF
cdr3_nt: TGCGCCAGCAGCTTGGAACGGCGAGAGACCCAGTACTTC

j_call: TRBJ2-1
v_call: TRBV19
d_call: TRBD1
clone_size: -
cdr3_aa: CASSIDLGTGGYNEQFF
cdr3_nt: TGTGCCAGTAGTATAGATCTAGGGACAGGGGGCTACAATGAGCAGTTCTTC

j_call: TRBJ2-5
v_call: TRBV6-6
d_call: TRBD2
clone_size: -
cdr3_aa: CASSRNSGLTWETQYF
cdr3_nt: TGTGCCAGCAGTAGGAATAGCGGGTTAACATGGGAGACCCAGTACTTC

j_call: TRBJ1-3
v_call: TRBV7-9
d_call: TRBD1
clone_size: few
cdr3_aa: CASSAELGTGAGNTIYF
cdr3_nt: TGTGCCAGCAGCGCGGAGCTCGGGACAGGGGCTGGAAACACCATATATTTT

j_call: TRBJ2-6
v_call: TRBV28
d_call: -
clone_size: few
cdr3_aa: CASSLRGAGANVLTF
cdr3_nt: TGTGCCAGCAGTTTACGGGGTGCCGGGGCCAACGTCCTGACTTTC

j_call: TRBJ1-1
v_call: TRBV5-1
d_call: -
clone_size: few
cdr3_aa: CASSPISTGSNTEAFF
cdr3_nt: TGCGCCAGCAGCCCGATATCTACAGGGTCGAACACTGAAGCTTTCTTT

j_call: TRBJ2-2
v_call: TRBV2
d_call: -
clone_size: -
cdr3_aa: CASSEGDTNRGAVF
cdr3_nt: TGTGCCAGCAGTGAAGGGGACACCAACCGGGGAGCTGTTTTT

j_call: TRBJ2-2
v_call: TRBV5-4
d_call: TRBD2
clone_size: -
cdr3_aa: CASSGRTSGTGELFF
cdr3_nt: TGTGCCAGCAGCGGACGGACTAGCGGGACCGGGGAGCTGTTTTTT

j_call: TRBJ2-5
v_call: TRBV10-3
d_call: -
clone_size: -
cdr3_aa: CAISDSLSAQETQYF
cdr3_nt: TGTGCCATCAGTGATAGTCTCAGCGCTCAAGAGACCCAGTACTTC

j_call: TRBJ1-1
v_call: TRBV29-1
d_call: TRBD1
clone_size: few
cdr3_aa: CSADRDVTEAFF
cdr3_nt: TGCAGCGCAGACAGGGATGTTACTGAAGCTTTCTTT

j_call: TRBJ1-1
v_call: TRBV7-9
d_call: -
clone_size: -
cdr3_aa: CASSRVNTEAFF
cdr3_nt: TGTGCCAGCAGTAGGGTGAACACTGAAGCTTTCTTT

j_call: TRBJ1-1
v_call: TRBV5-1
d_call: TRBD1
clone_size: -
cdr3_aa: CASRRTGGTEAFF
cdr3_nt: TGCGCCAGCAGACGAACAGGGGGCACTGAAGCTTTCTTT

j_call: TRBJ1-5
v_call: TRBV2
d_call: TRBD1
clone_size: -
cdr3_aa: CASSGTGGNQPQHF
cdr3_nt: TGTGCCAGCAGTGGTACAGGGGGAAATCAGCCCCAGCATTTT

j_call: TRBJ1-4
v_call: TRBV9
d_call: TRBD1
clone_size: -
cdr3_aa: CASSTGLGGVANEKLFF
cdr3_nt: TGTGCCAGCAGCACCGGCCTAGGGGGCGTAGCTAATGAAAAACTGTTTTTT

j_call: TRBJ1-2
v_call: TRBV10-2
d_call: -
clone_size: -
cdr3_aa: CASMETANYGYTF
cdr3_nt: TGCGCCAGCATGGAGACAGCTAACTATGGCTACACCTTC

j_call: TRBJ2-7
v_call: TRBV9
d_call: TRBD1
clone_size: -
cdr3_aa: CASSATGLGYEQYF
cdr3_nt: TGTGCCAGCAGCGCGACAGGGTTGGGTTACGAGCAGTACTTC

j_call: TRBJ1-1
v_call: TRBV7-9
d_call: TRBD1
clone_size: many
cdr3_aa: CASSSYRGRDTEAFF
cdr3_nt: TGTGCCAGCAGTTCATACAGGGGGCGAGACACTGAAGCTTTCTTT

j_call: TRBJ2-1
v_call: TRBV7-8
d_call: TRBD2
clone_size: -
cdr3_aa: CASSFKLAEAYNEQFF
cdr3_nt: TGTGCCAGCAGCTTCAAGCTAGCGGAGGCCTACAATGAGCAGTTCTTC

j_call: TRBJ1-5
v_call: TRBV6-5
d_call: TRBD1
clone_size: many
cdr3_aa: CASRTGDQPQHF
cdr3_nt: TGTGCCAGCAGGACAGGGGATCAGCCCCAGCATTTT

j_call: TRBJ1-2
v_call: TRBV21-1
d_call: -
clone_size: -
cdr3_aa: CASSPGGQINYGYTF
cdr3_nt: TGTGCCAGCAGCCCCGGTGGGCAGATTAACTATGGCTACACCTTC

j_call: TRBJ2-3
v_call: TRBV4-1
d_call: -
clone_size: -
cdr3_aa: CASSQGMGVSTDTQYF
cdr3_nt: TGCGCCAGCAGCCAAGGAATGGGGGTTAGCACAGATACGCAGTATTTT

j_call: TRBJ2-1
v_call: TRBV5-1
d_call: -
clone_size: many
cdr3_aa: CASSADSSSYNEQFF
cdr3_nt: TGCGCCAGCAGCGCGGACTCCAGCTCCTACAATGAGCAGTTCTTC

j_call: TRBJ2-7
v_call: TRBV27
d_call: TRBD1
clone_size: -
cdr3_aa: CASSRTGKAYEQYF
cdr3_nt: TGTGCCAGCAGCCGGACAGGGAAAGCCTACGAGCAGTACTTC

j_call: TRBJ2-6
v_call: TRBV27
d_call: -
clone_size: -
cdr3_aa: CASSSLAGANVLTF
cdr3_nt: TGTGCCAGCAGTTCCCTTGCTGGGGCCAACGTCCTGACTTTC

j_call: TRBJ2-5
v_call: TRBV7-8
d_call: -
clone_size: -
cdr3_aa: CASSPEVLAEETQYF
cdr3_nt: TGTGCCAGCAGCCCCGAAGTTCTGGCGGAAGAGACCCAGTACTTC

j_call: TRBJ2-1
v_call: TRBV25-1
d_call: -
clone_size: -
cdr3_aa: CASSLINEQFF
cdr3_nt: TGTGCCAGCAGCCTCATTAATGAGCAGTTCTTC

j_call: TRBJ1-5
v_call: TRBV18
d_call: -
clone_size: few
cdr3_aa: CASSPAGGAQPQHF
cdr3_nt: TGTGCCAGCTCACCAGCAGGTGGGGCTCAGCCCCAGCATTTT

j_call: TRBJ2-2
v_call: TRBV27
d_call: -
clone_size: -
cdr3_aa: CASSLWHPTGELFF
cdr3_nt: TGTGCCAGCAGTTTATGGCACCCTACCGGGGAGCTGTTTTTT

j_call: TRBJ2-7
v_call: TRBV14
d_call: -
clone_size: -
cdr3_aa: CASSQAGHEQYF
cdr3_nt: TGTGCCAGCAGCCAAGCAGGCCACGAGCAGTACTTC

j_call: TRBJ2-7
v_call: TRBV6-1
d_call: -
clone_size: -
cdr3_aa: CASSETGLPYEQYF
cdr3_nt: TGTGCCAGCAGTGAAACGGGTCTGCCTTACGAGCAGTACTTC

j_call: TRBJ2-1
v_call: TRBV2
d_call: TRBD2
clone_size: -
cdr3_aa: CASSEVSSGSIIIF
cdr3_nt: TGTGCCAGCAGTGAAGTCTCTAGCGGGAGTATTATTATCTTC

j_call: TRBJ2-5
v_call: TRBV2
d_call: TRBD1
clone_size: -
cdr3_aa: CASREGQEETQYF
cdr3_nt: TGTGCCAGCAGGGAGGGACAGGAAGAGACCCAGTACTTC

j_call: TRBJ2-1
v_call: TRBV6-1
d_call: TRBD2
clone_size: -
cdr3_aa: CASSEGVAGWDEQFF
cdr3_nt: TGTGCCAGCAGTGAAGGTGTAGCGGGGTGGGATGAGCAGTTCTTC